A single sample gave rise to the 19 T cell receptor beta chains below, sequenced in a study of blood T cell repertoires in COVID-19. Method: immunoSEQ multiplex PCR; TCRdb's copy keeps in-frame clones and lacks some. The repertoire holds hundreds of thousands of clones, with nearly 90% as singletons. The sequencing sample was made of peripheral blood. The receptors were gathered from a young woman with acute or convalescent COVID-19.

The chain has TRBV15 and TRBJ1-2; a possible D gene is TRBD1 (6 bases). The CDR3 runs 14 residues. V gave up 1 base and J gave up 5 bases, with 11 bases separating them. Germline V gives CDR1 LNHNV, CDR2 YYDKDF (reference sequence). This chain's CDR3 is CATSRARQGYGYTF. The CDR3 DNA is TGTGCCACCAGCAGAGCCCGGCAGGGGTATGGCTACACCTTC. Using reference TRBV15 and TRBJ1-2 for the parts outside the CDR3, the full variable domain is DAMVIQNPRYQVTQFGKPVTLSCSQTLNHNVMYWYQQKSSQAPKLLFHYYDKDFNNEADTPDNFQSRRPNTSFCFLDIRSPGLGDTAMYLCATSRARQGYGYTFGSGTRLTVV.

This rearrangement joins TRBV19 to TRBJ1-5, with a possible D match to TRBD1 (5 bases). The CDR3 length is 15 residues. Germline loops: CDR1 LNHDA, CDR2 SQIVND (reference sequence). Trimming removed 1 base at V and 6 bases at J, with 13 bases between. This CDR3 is CASSIGSGFGQPQHF. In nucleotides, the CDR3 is TGTGCCAGTAGTATAGGTTCAGGGTTTGGTCAGCCCCAGCATTTT.

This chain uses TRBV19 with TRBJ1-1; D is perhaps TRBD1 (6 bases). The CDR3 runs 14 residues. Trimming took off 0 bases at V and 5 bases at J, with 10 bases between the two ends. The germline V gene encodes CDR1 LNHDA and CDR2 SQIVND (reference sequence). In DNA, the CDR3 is TGTGCCAGTAGTATAGATGGGGGCCGGACTGAAGCTTTCTTT. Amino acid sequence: CASSIDGGRTEAFF.

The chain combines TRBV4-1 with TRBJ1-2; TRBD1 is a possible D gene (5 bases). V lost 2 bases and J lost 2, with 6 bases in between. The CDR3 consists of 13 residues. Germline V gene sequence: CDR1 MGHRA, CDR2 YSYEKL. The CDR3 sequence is CASSQRGNYGYTF. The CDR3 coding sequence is TGCGCCAGCAGCCAAAGGGGCAACTATGGCTACACCTTC.

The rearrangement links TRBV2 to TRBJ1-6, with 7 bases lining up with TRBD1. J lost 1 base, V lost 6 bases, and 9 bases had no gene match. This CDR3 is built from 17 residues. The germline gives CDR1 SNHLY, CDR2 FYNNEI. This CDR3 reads CASSKTGRRSYNSPLHF. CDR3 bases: TGTGCCAGCAGCAAGACAGGGAGAAGATCCTATAATTCACCCCTCCACTTT.

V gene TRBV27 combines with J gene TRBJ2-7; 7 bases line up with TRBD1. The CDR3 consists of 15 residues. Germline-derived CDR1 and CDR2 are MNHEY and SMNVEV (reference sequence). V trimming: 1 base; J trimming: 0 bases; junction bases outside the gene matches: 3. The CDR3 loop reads CASSLLTGSSYEQYF. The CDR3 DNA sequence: TGTGCCAGCAGTTTATTGACAGGGAGCTCCTACGAGCAGTACTTC.

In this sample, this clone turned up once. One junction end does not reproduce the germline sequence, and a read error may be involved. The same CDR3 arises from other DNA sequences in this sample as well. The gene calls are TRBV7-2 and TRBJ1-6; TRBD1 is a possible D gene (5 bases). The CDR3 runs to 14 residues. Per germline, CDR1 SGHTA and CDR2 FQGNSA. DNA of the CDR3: TGCGCCAGCAGCTTCGACAGTGACTATTCACCCCTCCACTTT. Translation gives CASSFDSDYSPLHF.

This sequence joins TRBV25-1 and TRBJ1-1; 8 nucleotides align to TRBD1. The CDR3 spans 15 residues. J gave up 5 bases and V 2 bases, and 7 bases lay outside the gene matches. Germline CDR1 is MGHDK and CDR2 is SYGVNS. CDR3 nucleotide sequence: TGTGCCAGCAGTGAAAGGACAGGGCTGCGGACTGAAGCTTTCTTT. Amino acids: CASSERTGLRTEAFF.

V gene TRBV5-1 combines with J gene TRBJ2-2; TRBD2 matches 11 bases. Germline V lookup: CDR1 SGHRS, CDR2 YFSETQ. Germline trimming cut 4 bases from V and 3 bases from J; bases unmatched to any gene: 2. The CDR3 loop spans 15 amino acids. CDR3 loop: CASSTGLADTGELFF. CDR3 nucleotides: TGCGCCAGCAGCACGGGACTAGCGGACACCGGGGAGCTGTTTTTT.

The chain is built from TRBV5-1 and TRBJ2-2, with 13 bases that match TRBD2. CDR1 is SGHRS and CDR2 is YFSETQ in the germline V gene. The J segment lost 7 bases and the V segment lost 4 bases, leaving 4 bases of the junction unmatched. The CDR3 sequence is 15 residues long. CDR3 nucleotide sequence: TGCGCCAGCAGCCCGGGACTAGCGGGAAGCGGGGAGCTGTTTTTT. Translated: CASSPGLAGSGELFF.

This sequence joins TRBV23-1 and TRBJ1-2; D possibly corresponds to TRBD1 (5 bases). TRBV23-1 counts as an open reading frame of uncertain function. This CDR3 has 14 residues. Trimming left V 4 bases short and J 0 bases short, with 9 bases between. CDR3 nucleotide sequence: TGCGCCAGCAGTCTCGGCAGGGCTAACTATGGCTACACCTTC. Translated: CASSLGRANYGYTF.

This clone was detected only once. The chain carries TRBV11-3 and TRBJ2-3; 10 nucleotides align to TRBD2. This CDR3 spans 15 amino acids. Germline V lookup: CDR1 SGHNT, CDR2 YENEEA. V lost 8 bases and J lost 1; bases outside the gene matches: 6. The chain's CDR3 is CASGVGTSGTDTQYF. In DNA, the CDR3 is TGTGCCAGCGGGGTGGGGACTAGCGGCACAGATACGCAGTATTTT.

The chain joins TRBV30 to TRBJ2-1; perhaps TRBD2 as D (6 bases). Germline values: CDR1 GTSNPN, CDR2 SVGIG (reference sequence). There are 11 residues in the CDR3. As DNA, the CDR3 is TGTGCGCTTGGAGGGTTGGTTGAGCAGTTCTTC. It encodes CALGGLVEQFF.

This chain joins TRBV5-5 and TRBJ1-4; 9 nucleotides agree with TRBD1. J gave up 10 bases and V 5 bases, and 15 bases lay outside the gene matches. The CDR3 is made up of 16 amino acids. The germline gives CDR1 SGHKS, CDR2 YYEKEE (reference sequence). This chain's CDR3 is CASSSDSGTGRGKLFF. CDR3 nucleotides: TGTGCCAGCAGTTCTGACTCCGGGACAGGGAGAGGAAAACTGTTTTTT.

CDR3 residues: CASSPGLSGEKLFF. Written as DNA, the CDR3 is TGCGCCAGCAGCCCCGGCCTCAGCGGGGAAAAACTGTTTTTT. V gene TRBV5-1 combines with J gene TRBJ1-4, with D unclear. Germline values: CDR1 SGHRS, CDR2 YFSETQ. CDR3 length equals 14 residues. The ends were cut back, 4 bases at V and 8 bases at J, with 15 bases in the middle.

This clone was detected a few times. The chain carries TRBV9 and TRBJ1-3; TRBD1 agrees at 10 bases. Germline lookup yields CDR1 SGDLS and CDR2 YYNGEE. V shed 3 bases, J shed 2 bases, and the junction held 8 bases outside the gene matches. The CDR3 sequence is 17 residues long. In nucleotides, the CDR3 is TGTGCCAGCAGCGCAGGGGGACAGGGGACCACTGGAAACACCATATATTTT. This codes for CASSAGGQGTTGNTIYF. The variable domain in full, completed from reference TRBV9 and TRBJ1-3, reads DSGVTQTPKHLITATGQRVTLRCSPRSGDLSVYWYQQSLDQGLQFLIQYYNGEERAKGNILERFSAQQFPDLHSELNLSSLELGDSALYFCASSAGGQGTTGNTIYFGEGSWLTVV.

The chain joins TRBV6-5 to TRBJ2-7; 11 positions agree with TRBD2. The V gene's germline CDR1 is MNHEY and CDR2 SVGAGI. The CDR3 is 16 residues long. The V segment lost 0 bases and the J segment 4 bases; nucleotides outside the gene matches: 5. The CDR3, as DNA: TGTGCCAGCAGTTACTCGAGCGCTAGCGGGGGGTACGAGCAGTACTTC. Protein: CASSYSSASGGYEQYF.

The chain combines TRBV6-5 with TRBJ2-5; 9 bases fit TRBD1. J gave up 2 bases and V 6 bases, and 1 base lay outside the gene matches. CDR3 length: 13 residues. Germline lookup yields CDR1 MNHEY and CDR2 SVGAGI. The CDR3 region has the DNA TGTGCCAGCAGAGACAGGGGGCAAGAGACCCAGTACTTC. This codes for CASRDRGQETQYF.

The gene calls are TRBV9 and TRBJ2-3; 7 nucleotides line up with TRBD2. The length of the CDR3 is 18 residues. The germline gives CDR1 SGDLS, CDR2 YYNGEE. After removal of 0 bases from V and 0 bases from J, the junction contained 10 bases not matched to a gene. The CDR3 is CASSVEPWGGSSTDTQYF. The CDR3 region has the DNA TGTGCCAGCAGCGTAGAACCCTGGGGGGGATCTAGCACAGATACGCAGTATTTT. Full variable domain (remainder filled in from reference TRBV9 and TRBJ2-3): DSGVTQTPKHLITATGQRVTLRCSPRSGDLSVYWYQQSLDQGLQFLIQYYNGEERAKGNILERFSAQQFPDLHSELNLSSLELGDSALYFCASSVEPWGGSSTDTQYFGPGTRLTVL.